This T cell receptor (beta chain) was found in a study of blood T cell repertoires in COVID-19 (dated by TCRdb to 2020 to 2021). Regarding the complete study: The collaborator samples originated in the United States, Italy and Spain and spanned the acute and convalescent phases of COVID-19. HLA class I and class II types, where available, came from metadata supplied by the sample provider rather than from assay-based typing. The samples were drawn from the first 160 participants of the ongoing ImmuneRACE study and from roughly 1,300 subjects provided by 6 global collaborators. Subjects who had been exposed to COVID-19, were actively infected with it, or had recovered from it provided the deeply sampled blood TCRbeta repertoires that made up the dataset. The repertoires were released in a freely available public database intended as a resource for research on the immune response to SARS-CoV-2. The material from the prospective study consisted of cDNA or gDNA derived from T cells, B-cell-depleted T cells, or PBMCs. Sample metadata almost always included a de-identified subject ID, COVID-19 status, age in years and sex.

At one collaborating source in Seattle, patients were enrolled during active infection and were followed longitudinally through the course of disease. Whole blood was collected in K2EDTA tubes by collaborating institutions according to the institutions' own protocols. For TCRbeta analysis, collaborator samples were shipped as frozen whole blood, as isolated PBMCs, or as DNA extracted from either sample type. As for this clone: Its antigen is not yet known. There are no base qualities to consult, and no much larger clone falls within one base.

The CDR3 spans 16 residues, from the cysteine through the phenylalanine. Kept here is only the CDR3 DNA, which spans 48 bases and is read in frame from base 1. CDR1 and CDR2 were assigned from the germline V gene as MDHEN and SYDVKM. V loses 3 bases at its end and J loses 0 bases; junction bases beyond the gene matches: 5. TCRbeta CDR3 regions were amplified from genomic DNA using the immunoSEQ Assay, a bias-controlled multiplex PCR. The paper's data handling went like this. The number of nucleated cells in each sample was estimated from the amplification of reference gene primers within the assay. To quantify the absolute abundance of each unique TCRbeta CDR3 rearrangement, sequence reads were collapsed and filtered. Productive Simpson clonality was computed per sample as the square root of Simpson's diversity index over productive rearrangements. TCRdb retrieved this table from immuneACCESS and kept in-frame rearrangements only. Not all clones are present; in checked studies, unresolved V genes account for under half, and no reason is known for the remainder. That table supplies the V and J calls and clone size; D and trimming were determined from the DNA. The sample table contains almost 400,000 clones; only one count was recorded for around 87% of them. The ten largest clones add up to about 2.3% of the sample.

Results and caveats for the whole study, not just this receptor: Clinical and demographic metadata were provided uncurated, with the amount varying by source and participant.

This TCR was sampled from a woman aged 60-75 years with COVID-19, enrolled during active disease. The chain is encoded by TRBV28 joined to TRBJ1-5, with 7 bases matching TRBD1. Sequencing was carried out using peripheral blood. The nucleotide sequence reads TGTGCCAGCAGTTTGTTCTCAGGGGGTAGCAATCAGCCCCAGCATTTT. This encodes CASSLFSGGSNQPQHF. The full variable domain, with segments outside the CDR3 supplied by the reference TRBV28 and TRBJ1-5 proteins, appears as DVKVTQSSRYLVKRTGEKVFLECVQDMDHENMFWYRQDPGLGLRLIYFSYDVKMKEKGDIPEGYSVSREKKERFSLILESASTNQTSMYLCASSLFSGGSNQPQHFGDGTRLSIL.